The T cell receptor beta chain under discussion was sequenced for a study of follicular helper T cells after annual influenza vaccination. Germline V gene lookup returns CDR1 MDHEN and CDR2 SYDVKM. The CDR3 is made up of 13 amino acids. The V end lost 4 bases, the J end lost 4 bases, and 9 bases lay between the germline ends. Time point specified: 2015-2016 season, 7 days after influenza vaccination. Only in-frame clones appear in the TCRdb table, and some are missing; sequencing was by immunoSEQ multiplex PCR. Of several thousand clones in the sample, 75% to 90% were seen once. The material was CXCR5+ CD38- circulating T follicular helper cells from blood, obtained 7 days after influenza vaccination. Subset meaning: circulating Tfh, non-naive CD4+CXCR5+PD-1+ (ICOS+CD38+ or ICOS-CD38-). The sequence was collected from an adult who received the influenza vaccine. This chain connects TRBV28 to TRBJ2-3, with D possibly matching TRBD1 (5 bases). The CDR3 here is CASSSWGPDTQYF. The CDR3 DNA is TGTGCCAGCAGTTCATGGGGCCCAGATACGCAGTATTTT.